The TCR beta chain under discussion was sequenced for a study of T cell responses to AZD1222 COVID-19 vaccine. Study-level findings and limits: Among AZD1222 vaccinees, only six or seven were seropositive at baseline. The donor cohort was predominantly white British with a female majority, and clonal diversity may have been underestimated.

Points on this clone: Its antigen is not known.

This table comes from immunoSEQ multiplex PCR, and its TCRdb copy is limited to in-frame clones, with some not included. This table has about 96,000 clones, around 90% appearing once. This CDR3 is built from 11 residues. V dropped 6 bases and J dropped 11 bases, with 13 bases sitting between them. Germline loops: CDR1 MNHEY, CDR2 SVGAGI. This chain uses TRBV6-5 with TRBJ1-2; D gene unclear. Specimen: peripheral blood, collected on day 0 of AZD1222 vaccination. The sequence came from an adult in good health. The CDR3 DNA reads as TGTGCCAGCAGCAACGGTATTAGTTACACCTTC. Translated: CASSNGISYTF.